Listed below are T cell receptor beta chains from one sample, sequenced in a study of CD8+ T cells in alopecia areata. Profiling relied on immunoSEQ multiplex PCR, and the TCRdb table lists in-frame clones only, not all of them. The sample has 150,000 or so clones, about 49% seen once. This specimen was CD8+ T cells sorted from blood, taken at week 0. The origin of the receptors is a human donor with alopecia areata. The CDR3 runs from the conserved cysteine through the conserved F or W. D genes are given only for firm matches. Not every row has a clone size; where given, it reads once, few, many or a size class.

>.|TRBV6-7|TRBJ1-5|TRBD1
CASSSGTGGISNQPQHF
TGTGCCAGCAGTTCCGGGACAGGGGGAATTAGCAATCAGCCCCAGCATTTT
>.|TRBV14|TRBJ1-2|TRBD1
CASSQEDRVYGYTF
TGTGCCAGCAGCCAAGAAGACAGGGTGTATGGCTACACCTTC
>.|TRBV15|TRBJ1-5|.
CATSGREGNQPQHF
TGTGCCACCTCGGGTCGAGAAGGAAATCAGCCCCAGCATTTT
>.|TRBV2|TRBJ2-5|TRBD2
CASSDREGQETQYF
TGTGCCAGCAGTGACAGGGAGGGCCAAGAGACCCAGTACTTC
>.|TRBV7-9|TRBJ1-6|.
CASSRSSYNSPLHF
TGTGCCAGCAGCAGAAGCTCCTATAATTCACCCCTCCACTTT
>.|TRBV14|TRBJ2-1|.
CASSPDVINEQFF
TGTGCCAGCAGCCCTGACGTCATCAATGAGCAGTTCTTC
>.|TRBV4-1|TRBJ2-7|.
CASSQNRDDSYEQYF
TGCGCCAGCAGCCAAAACCGGGACGACTCCTACGAGCAGTACTTC
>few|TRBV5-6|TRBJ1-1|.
CASSSNMDSRGAFF
TGTGCCAGCAGCTCGAACATGGACAGCCGGGGAGCTTTCTTT
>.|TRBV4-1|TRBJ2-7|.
CASSQDPGLPAYEQYF
TGCGCCAGCAGCCAGGATCCCGGACTACCCGCCTACGAGCAGTACTTC
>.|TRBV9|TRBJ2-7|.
CASSMGAFSYEQYF
TGTGCCAGCTCCATGGGGGCCTTTTCCTACGAGCAGTACTTC
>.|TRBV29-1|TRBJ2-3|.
CSVDAGVSTDTQYF
TGCAGCGTTGACGCTGGAGTTAGCACAGATACGCAGTATTTT
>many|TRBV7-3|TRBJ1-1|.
CASSNGLLGTEAFF
TGTGCCAGCAGTAACGGGCTTCTGGGCACTGAAGCTTTCTTT
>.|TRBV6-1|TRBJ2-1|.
CASSAGGGAPGEQFF
TGTGCCAGCAGTGCGGGTGGGGGGGCCCCGGGTGAGCAGTTCTTC
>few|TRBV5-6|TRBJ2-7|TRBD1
CASSSGTGMGEQYF
TGTGCCAGCAGCTCCGGGACAGGGATGGGCGAGCAGTACTTC
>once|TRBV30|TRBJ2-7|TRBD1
CAWSRGQGADEQYF
TGTGCCTGGAGTAGGGGACAGGGGGCCGACGAGCAGTACTTC
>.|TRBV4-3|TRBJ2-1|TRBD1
CASSQGDRAYNEQFF
TGCGCCAGCAGCCAAGGGGACAGAGCCTACAATGAGCAGTTCTTC
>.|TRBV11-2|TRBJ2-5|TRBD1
CASSAGTGILETQYF
TGTGCCAGCAGCGCTGGGACAGGGATATTGGAGACCCAGTACTTC
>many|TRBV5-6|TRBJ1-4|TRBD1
CASSHGTGKNEKLFF
TGTGCCAGCAGTCACGGGACAGGGAAAAATGAAAAACTGTTTTTT
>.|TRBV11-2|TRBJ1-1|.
CASSYPPGTPNTEAFF
TGTGCCAGCAGCTACCCCCCCGGGACACCGAACACTGAAGCTTTCTTT
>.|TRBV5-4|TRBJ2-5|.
CASSLSKGRETQYF
TGTGCCAGCAGCTTATCAAAAGGCAGAGAGACCCAGTACTTC
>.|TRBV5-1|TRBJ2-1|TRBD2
CASSARTSGGALDEQFF
TGCGCCAGCAGCGCCCGGACTAGCGGGGGGGCCTTGGATGAGCAGTTCTTC
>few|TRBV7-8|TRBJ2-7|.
CASSLISGAPYEQYF
TGTGCCAGCAGCTTAATCTCGGGGGCCCCCTACGAGCAGTACTTC
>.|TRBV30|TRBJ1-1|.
CAIFSVGTEAFF
TGTGCCATCTTTTCGGTAGGCACTGAAGCTTTCTTT
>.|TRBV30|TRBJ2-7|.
CALLRGAGEQYF
TGTGCCCTGCTTCGGGGGGCCGGTGAGCAGTACTTC
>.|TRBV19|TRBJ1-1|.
CASSIDGETEAFF
TGTGCCAGTAGTATAGATGGCGAGACTGAAGCTTTCTTT
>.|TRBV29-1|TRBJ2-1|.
CSIPSDYSYNEQFF
TGCAGCATACCCTCTGACTACTCCTACAATGAGCAGTTCTTC
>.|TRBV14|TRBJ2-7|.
CASSQSRYEQYF
TGTGCCAGCAGCCAGTCAAGATACGAGCAGTACTTC
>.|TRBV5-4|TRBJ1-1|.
CASFGGTEAFF
TGTGCCAGCTTCGGGGGGACTGAAGCTTTCTTT
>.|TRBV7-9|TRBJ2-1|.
CASSPPPRTSSYNEQFF
TGTGCCAGCAGCCCTCCCCCGCGGACCAGCTCCTACAATGAGCAGTTCTTC
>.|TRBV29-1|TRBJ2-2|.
CSVEKGIGELFF
TGCAGCGTTGAGAAGGGCATCGGGGAGCTGTTTTTT
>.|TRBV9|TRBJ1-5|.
CASSANSVNQPQHF
TGTGCCAGCAGCGCTAACTCGGTTAATCAGCCCCAGCATTTT
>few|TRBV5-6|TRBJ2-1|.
CASSLYFPNEQFF
TGTGCCAGCAGCTTATATTTTCCCAATGAGCAGTTCTTC
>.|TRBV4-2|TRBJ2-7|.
CASSQASDGPGEQYF
TGTGCCAGCAGCCAAGCCTCAGACGGCCCAGGGGAGCAGTACTTC
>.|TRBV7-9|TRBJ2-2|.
CASSLAPSRDTGELFF
TGTGCCAGCAGCTTAGCACCTAGCCGGGACACCGGGGAGCTGTTTTTT
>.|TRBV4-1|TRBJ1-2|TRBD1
CASSQDTSRGPFYGYTF
TGCGCCAGCAGCCAAGATACCAGCAGGGGGCCTTTCTATGGCTACACCTTC
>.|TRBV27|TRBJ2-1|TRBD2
CASSPLAGGSYNEQFF
TGTGCCAGCAGTCCCTTAGCGGGGGGGTCCTACAATGAGCAGTTCTTC
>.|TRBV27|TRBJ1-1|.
CASGGTPRGGEAFF
TGTGCCAGCGGCGGGACCCCTCGCGGTGGTGAAGCTTTCTTT
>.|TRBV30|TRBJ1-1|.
CAWRWGGTEAFF
TGTGCCTGGAGATGGGGAGGCACTGAAGCTTTCTTT
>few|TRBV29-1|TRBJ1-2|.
CSVESGEGGYGYTF
TGCAGCGTTGAGTCCGGCGAGGGTGGCTATGGCTACACCTTC
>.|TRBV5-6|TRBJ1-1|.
CASSQLQRSTEAFF
TGTGCCAGCAGCCAATTGCAGCGAAGTACTGAAGCTTTCTTT
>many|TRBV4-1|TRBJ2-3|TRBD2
CASSLLAGTDTQYF
TGCGCCAGCAGCCTACTAGCGGGGACAGATACGCAGTATTTT
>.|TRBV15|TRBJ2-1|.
CATSMGGLIEQFF
TGTGCCACCAGCATGGGGGGGCTGATTGAGCAGTTCTTC
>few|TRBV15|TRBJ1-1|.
CATSRDRGAYTEAFF
TGTGCCACCAGCAGAGATCGGGGGGCCTACACTGAAGCTTTCTTT
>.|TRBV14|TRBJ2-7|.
CASSQDSVHEQYF
TGTGCCAGCAGCCAAGATAGCGTCCACGAGCAGTACTTC
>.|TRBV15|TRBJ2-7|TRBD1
CATSRDRFRGEQYF
TGTGCCACCAGCAGAGATCGGTTCAGGGGGGAGCAGTACTTC